This TCR beta chain originates from a study of blood T cell repertoires in COVID-19. For the study at large: The United States, Italy and Spain supplied acute and convalescent COVID-19 samples. PBMCs, B-cell-depleted T cells, or T cells provided the cDNA or gDNA that made up the material.

V lost 7 bases and J lost 5, with 13 bases in between. CDR1 ENHRY and CDR2 SYGVKD come from the germline V gene. The CDR3 sequence is 13 residues long. In the source study's methods: The assay estimated nucleated cells by amplifying reference gene primers. The protocol was immunoSEQ multiplex PCR, while the TCRdb copy is restricted to in-frame clones and leaves out a portion. V, J and clone size were drawn from that table, and D and trimming were deduced from the DNA. The sample lists 250,000 to 350,000 clones; around 90% were seen once. The sequence was obtained from a man in his late teens or twenties with active or convalescent COVID-19. Sequencing was performed on peripheral blood. The J gene is TRBJ2-3, the V gene TRBV10-3; maybe TRBD2 (6 bases). The CDR3 DNA follows: TGTGCCATCACCCCGACTAGGGGAGATACGCAGTATTTT. The encoded protein is CAITPTRGDTQYF.